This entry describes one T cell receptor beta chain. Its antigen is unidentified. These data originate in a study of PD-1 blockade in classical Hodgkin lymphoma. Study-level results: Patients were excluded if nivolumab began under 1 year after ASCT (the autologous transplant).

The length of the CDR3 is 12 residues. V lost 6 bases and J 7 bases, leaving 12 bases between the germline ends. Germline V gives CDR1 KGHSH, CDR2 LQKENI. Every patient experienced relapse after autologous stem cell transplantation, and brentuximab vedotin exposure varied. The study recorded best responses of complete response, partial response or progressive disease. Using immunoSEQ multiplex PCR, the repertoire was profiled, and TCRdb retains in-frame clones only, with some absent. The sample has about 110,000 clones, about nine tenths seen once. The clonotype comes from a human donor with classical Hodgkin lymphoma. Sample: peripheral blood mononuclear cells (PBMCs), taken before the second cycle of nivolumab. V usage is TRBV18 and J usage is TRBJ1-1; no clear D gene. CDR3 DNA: TGTGCCAGCTCCGGGGAGGCGGGTGAAGCTTTCTTT. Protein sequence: CASSGEAGEAFF.